What follows are 26 T cell receptor beta chains derived from one specimen sequenced in a study of T cells in Graves' hyperthyroidism and ophthalmopathy. TCR beta CDR3 regions were amplified from RNA transcripts. Using the HTBI primer set, a first-round RT-PCR was run on the TCR CDR3. TCRdb processed the multiplex PCR reads anew with MiXCR; each CDR3 protein has one entry. The top ten clones hold over 7.5% of a sample with fewer than 900,000 distinct CDR3 sequences, around 17% of them seen once. The sequenced sample consisted of blood. These receptors all come from a man aged 18 to 29 with Graves' hyperthyroidism.

The sample holds many counts of this clonotype. The chain carries TRBV10-3 and TRBJ2-5; D is ambiguous. Trimming cost V 4 bases and J 5 bases, with 8 bases left between them. Germline V gene sequence: CDR1 ENHRY, CDR2 SYGVKD. The CDR3 is made up of 12 amino acids. CDR3 nucleotide sequence: TGTGCCATCAGTGGATCCAGGGAGACCCAGTACTTC. Translated: CAISGSRETQYF.

In the case of this clonotype: A much larger clone differs by one base, so this may be a read error. The CDR3 DNA is TGTGCCAGCAGGAGGGCAGGGGGCAGTGAGCAGTTCTTC. Its translation: CASRRAGGSEQFF. The chain joins TRBV27 to TRBJ2-1, with 8 bases that match TRBD1. Germline V gene sequence: CDR1 MNHEY, CDR2 SMNVEV (reference sequence). J gave up 9 bases and V 6 bases, and 7 bases lay outside the gene matches. There are 13 residues in the CDR3.

This clonotype came up many times. The chain carries TRBV12-3 or TRBV12-4 and TRBJ2-3; D gene unclear. This CDR3 comprises 13 residues. Trimming pared 2 bases from V and 4 bases from J, leaving 7 bases between. The CDR3 nucleotides read TGTGCCAGCAGTTTATCTTACGCAGATACGCAGTATTTT. It specifies CASSLSYADTQYF.

This clonotype was observed a few times. The chain joins TRBV28 to TRBJ2-7; the match to TRBD2 covers 10 bases. J was trimmed by 7 bases and V by 3 bases; bases with no gene match: 9. The CDR3 is 15 residues long. Germline V gene sequence: CDR1 MDHEN, CDR2 SYDVKM. CDR3 amino acids: CASSFRLAGGREQYF. CDR3 coding DNA: TGTGCCAGCAGTTTTAGACTAGCGGGCGGGCGAGAGCAGTACTTC.

This clonotype has a handful of counts. V gene TRBV20-1 combines with J gene TRBJ1-4; TRBD1 might be the D (5 bases). The CDR3 extends over 16 amino acids. Trimming removed 0 bases from V and 8 bases from J, with 19 bases in between. Germline CDR1 and CDR2: DFQATT and SNEGSKA (reference sequence). The chain's CDR3 is CSARDSSRVRGEKLFF. CDR3 coding DNA: TGCAGTGCTAGAGACTCTTCCAGGGTACGGGGGGAAAAACTGTTTTTT.

V usage is TRBV30 and J usage is TRBJ2-7; 7 nucleotides align to TRBD2. The CDR3 consists of 14 residues. Trimming removed 2 bases from V and 3 bases from J; junction bases left unmatched: 7. CDR1 is GTSNPN and CDR2 is SVGIG in the germline V gene (reference sequence). The CDR3 protein is CAWSFPGGFYEQYF. The CDR3 DNA follows: TGTGCCTGGAGTTTTCCGGGAGGATTCTACGAGCAGTACTTC.

The rearrangement joins TRBV5-6 to TRBJ2-3, with TRBD1 matching over 8 bases. Per germline, CDR1 SGHDT and CDR2 YYEEEE. V lost 1 base to trimming and J lost 3 bases; unmatched junction nucleotides: 4. This CDR3 is built from 15 residues. CDR3 protein: CASSLQGALTDTQYF. The CDR3 coding sequence is TGTGCCAGCAGCTTGCAGGGGGCTTTAACAGATACGCAGTATTTT.

This clonotype was recorded a few times. The chain recombines TRBV24-1 with TRBJ2-3, with D perhaps matching TRBD2 (5 bases). Trimming removed 7 bases at V and 4 bases at J, with 14 bases between. The CDR3 runs to 14 residues. Per the germline V gene, CDR1 is KGHDR and CDR2 is SFDVKD. The CDR3, as DNA: TGTGCCACCAGCCCCCGGGATCGCCCAGATACGCAGTATTTT. Translated: CATSPRDRPDTQYF.

The rearrangement joins TRBV9 to TRBJ2-7, with a tentative D call TRBD1 (5 bases). Germline V gene lookup returns CDR1 SGDLS and CDR2 YYNGEE. The CDR3 runs 13 residues. The V and J ends lost 1 base and 5 bases respectively, with 10 bases between them. The CDR3 sequence: CASSVSGLNEQYF. In nucleotides, the CDR3 is TGTGCCAGCAGCGTATCAGGGTTAAACGAGCAGTACTTC.

This clonotype was observed once. One end of the junction does not line up with germline, which may come from a read error. DNA for the CDR3: TGTGCCAGCAGCCCCGGGACTTTCCAAGAGGCCCAGTACTTC. Protein: CASSPGTFQEAQYF. The V gene is TRBV5-5, the J gene TRBJ2-5, with a weak D call TRBD2 (6 bases). The CDR3 totals 14 residues. CDR1 is SGHKS and CDR2 is YYEKEE in the germline V gene (reference sequence). Full variable domain (rest looked up from reference TRBV5-5 and TRBJ2-5): DAGVTQSPTHLIKTRGQQVTLRCSPISGHKSVSWYQQVLGQGPQFIFQYYEKEERGRGNFPDRFSARQFPNYSSELNVNALLLGDSALYLCASSPGTFQEAQYFGPGTRLLVL.

This clonotype has a handful of counts. V gene TRBV15 combines with J gene TRBJ1-2; D ambiguous. Germline V gene data show CDR1 as LNHNV and CDR2 as YYDKDF (reference sequence). CDR3 size: 17 residues. V was pared by 0 bases and J by 3 bases, with 17 bases between. Written as DNA, the CDR3 is TGTGCCACCAGCAGAGATATATGGGTGGGAAGTGACTATGGCTACACCTTC. Translated: CATSRDIWVGSDYGYTF.

This chain connects TRBV7-3 to TRBJ2-2; D tentatively reads TRBD1 or TRBD2 (5 bases each). This CDR3 is 13 amino acids long. CDR1 and CDR2 (germline): SGHTA, FQGTGA. V lost 6 bases, J lost 8 bases, and 13 bases lay in between. The CDR3 here is CASRYGTGGELFF. DNA of the CDR3: TGTGCCAGCAGATACGGGACGGGAGGGGAGCTGTTTTTT.

The CDR3 bases are TGTGCCAGTAGCCTGATGCTAGCGGGAAGTTACAATGAGCAGTTCTTC. Its protein product is CASSLMLAGSYNEQFF. V usage is TRBV19 and J usage is TRBJ2-1, with 9 bases lining up with TRBD2. The junction had 10 bases not matched to a gene; V was cut back by 6 bases and J by 4 bases. Germline V CDR1 and CDR2: LNHDA, SQIVND (reference sequence). This CDR3 has 16 amino acids.

This clonotype turned up a few times. The chain combines TRBV28 with TRBJ1-2, with 10 nucleotides matching TRBD1. The length of the CDR3 is 14 residues. The trim removed 2 bases at V and 4 bases at J, leaving 1 base unmatched. Germline V gene sequence: CDR1 MDHEN, CDR2 SYDVKM. The CDR3 loop reads CASSLGDRGYGYTF. CDR3 bases: TGTGCCAGCAGTTTAGGGGACAGGGGCTATGGCTACACCTTC.

Many counts were recorded for this clonotype. This chain joins TRBV20-1 and TRBJ1-1; maybe TRBD1 (6 bases). This CDR3 comprises 12 residues. The V gene's germline CDR1 is DFQATT and CDR2 SNEGSKA (reference sequence). CDR3 region: CSGLRGDTEAFF. For the CDR3, the DNA is TGCAGCGGCCTTAGGGGGGACACTGAAGCTTTCTTT.

Ten or more counts support this clonotype. The chain is built from TRBV7-2 and TRBJ2-3; no reliable D call. The CDR3 contains 12 residues. Trimming removed 5 bases at V and 6 bases at J, with 9 bases between. Germline values: CDR1 SGHTA, CDR2 FQGNSA. CDR3 coding DNA: TGTGCCAGCAGCATAAGCCGGGATACGCAGTATTTT. Encoded protein: CASSISRDTQYF. Complete variable domain (other parts from reference TRBV7-2 and TRBJ2-3): GAGVSQSPSNKVTEKGKDVELRCDPISGHTALYWYRQSLGQGLEFLIYFQGNSAPDKSGLPSDRFSAERTGGSVSTLTIQRTQQEDSAVYLCASSISRDTQYFGPGTRLTVL.

This clonotype has at least ten counts. This chain uses TRBV2 with TRBJ1-5; D is perhaps TRBD1 (5 bases). The CDR3 is 14 amino acids. Germline assignment: CDR1 SNHLY and CDR2 FYNNEI. V was shortened by 7 bases and J by 0 bases, with 10 bases between the two germline ends. The CDR3 DNA sequence: TGTGCCAGCACTAAGGGGCTTAGCAATCAGCCCCAGCATTTT. This codes for CASTKGLSNQPQHF. Filled out from reference TRBV2 and TRBJ1-5, the complete variable domain reads EPEVTQTPSHQVTQMGQEVILRCVPISNHLYFYWYRQILGQKVEFLVSFYNNEISEKSEIFDDQFSVERPDGSNFTLKIRSTKLEDSAMYFCASTKGLSNQPQHFGDGTRLSIL.

The chain has TRBV14 and TRBJ2-2, with D unresolved. V was cut by 1 base and J by 6 bases, with 6 bases left in between. The CDR3 sequence is 13 residues long. Germline V CDR1 and CDR2: SGHDN, FVKESK. Here the CDR3 reads CASSQVGAGELFF. The DNA for the CDR3 is TGTGCCAGCAGCCAAGTTGGGGCCGGGGAGCTGTTTTTT.

A note on this clonotype: At one of its ends the junction is not consistent with the germline gene, which may arise from a read error. The rearrangement joins TRBV7-9 to TRBJ2-2, with TRBD2 matching 9 bases. Germline CDR1 and CDR2: SEHNR and FQNEAQ (reference sequence). CDR3 length: 14 residues. CDR3 protein: CASSIAGETGELFF. The CDR3 bases are TGTGCCAGCAGCATAGCGGGAGAGACCGGGGAGCTGTTTTTT.

The J gene is TRBJ1-2, the V gene TRBV5-1, with a weak D call TRBD1 (5 bases). The CDR3 spans 14 residues. CDR1 is SGHRS and CDR2 is YFSETQ in the germline V gene. Trimming cost V 4 bases and J 3 bases, with 13 bases left between them. The CDR3 protein is CASSPGTLHYGYTF. In nucleotides, the CDR3 is TGCGCCAGCAGCCCTGGGACTCTCCACTATGGCTACACCTTC.

This clonotype was seen at least ten times. This chain links TRBV2 with TRBJ2-1, with D perhaps given as TRBD1 or TRBD2 (5 bases each). The V end was cut by 5 bases, the J end by 0 bases, with 26 bases between. CDR1 and CDR2 from the germline V gene are SNHLY and FYNNEI. This CDR3 has 20 residues. CDR3 bases: TGTGCCAGCAGTACCGCTAAACCGGGGCAGATCGTCGACTCCTACAATGAGCAGTTCTTC. The encoded protein is CASSTAKPGQIVDSYNEQFF.

V usage is TRBV5-1 and J usage is TRBJ2-3, with 7 bases that match TRBD1. The CDR3 loop spans 15 amino acids. Per germline, CDR1 SGHRS and CDR2 YFSETQ. V lost 4 bases to trimming and J lost 3 bases; unmatched junction nucleotides: 8. DNA for the CDR3: TGCGCCAGCAGCCGAATAACCAGGGGGACAGATACGCAGTATTTT. Encoded protein: CASSRITRGTDTQYF.

This clonotype was counted only a few times. This chain joins TRBV7-2 and TRBJ1-5, with 9 nucleotides matching TRBD1. This CDR3 has 17 residues. J was trimmed by 6 bases and V by 1 base; bases with no gene match: 10. Germline V gene data show CDR1 as SGHTA and CDR2 as FQGNSA. The CDR3 spells CASSLGGITGGGQPQHF. Here the CDR3 DNA reads TGTGCCAGCAGCTTAGGAGGAATCACAGGGGGCGGTCAGCCCCAGCATTTT. The complete variable domain, with remaining parts taken from reference TRBV7-2 and TRBJ1-5, reads GAGVSQSPSNKVTEKGKDVELRCDPISGHTALYWYRQSLGQGLEFLIYFQGNSAPDKSGLPSDRFSAERTGGSVSTLTIQRTQQEDSAVYLCASSLGGITGGGQPQHFGDGTRLSIL.

Notes on this clonotype: This may stem from a read error, because a much larger clone lies one nucleotide away. The V and J genes are TRBV28 and TRBJ2-7; perhaps D is TRBD1 or TRBD2 (5 bases each). CDR1 is MDHEN, CDR2 SYDVKM, per germline. The CDR3 consists of 15 residues. The DNA of the CDR3 is TGTGCCGGCAGTCGACCCCGGGACGGATCCTACGAGCAGTACTTC. As protein: CAGSRPRDGSYEQYF.

This clonotype appeared many times. This chain links TRBV2 with TRBJ2-7; 8 bases agree with TRBD2. J lost 0 bases, V lost 8 bases, and 6 bases had no gene match. The CDR3 spans 14 residues. Germline CDR1 and CDR2: SNHLY and FYNNEI. CDR3 bases: TGTGCCAGCCAACTAGCGGCGAGCTCCTACGAGCAGTACTTC. Translating gives CASQLAASSYEQYF. Full variable domain (missing parts from reference TRBV2 and TRBJ2-7): EPEVTQTPSHQVTQMGQEVILRCVPISNHLYFYWYRQILGQKVEFLVSFYNNEISEKSEIFDDQFSVERPDGSNFTLKIRSTKLEDSAMYFCASQLAASSYEQYFGPGTRLTVT.

The gene calls are TRBV19 and TRBJ2-7, with TRBD2 identical over 12 bases. This CDR3 has 15 amino acids. The germline gives CDR1 LNHDA, CDR2 SQIVND (reference sequence). V was clipped by 3 bases and J by 6 bases; unmatched bases: 6. CDR3 DNA sequence: TGTGCCAGTAGTATCTCAGGACTAGCGGGGTGCGAGCAGTACTTC. Translated: CASSISGLAGCEQYF.